This TCR beta chain appears in the sequencing data of a study of PD-1 blockade in classical Hodgkin lymphoma. Whole-study findings and limits: Whereas CD4+ TCR diversity had risen significantly by C4D1, CD8+ TCR diversity had not.

Deletions cut 3 bases from V and 0 bases from J, with 8 bases between. This CDR3 has 13 amino acids. Germline V lookup: CDR1 GTSNPN, CDR2 SVGIG (reference sequence). Every patient was affected by relapse after autologous stem cell transplantation, while exposure to brentuximab vedotin was not uniform. TCRdb keeps only in-frame clones here, not all; method: immunoSEQ multiplex PCR. The repertoire holds tens of thousands of clones, 73% seen once, with approximately 11% in the top ten. With respect to this clone: What it binds is not known.

This clonotype was sampled from a human donor with classical Hodgkin lymphoma. The sample in question was peripheral blood mononuclear cells (PBMCs), obtained at baseline. The rearrangement links TRBV30 to TRBJ1-1, with D hard to call. The CDR3 DNA sequence: TGTGCCTGGAGACAGAACATGAACACTGAAGCTTTCTTT. Protein product: CAWRQNMNTEAFF.